This TCR beta chain is drawn from a study of T cell changes during pregnancy in multiple sclerosis. CDR1 and CDR2 from the germline V gene are LNHNV and YYDKDF (reference sequence). V was pared by 0 bases and J by 1 base, with 10 bases between. The CDR3 consists of 16 residues. Measured with immunoSEQ multiplex PCR; TCRdb has only the in-frame clones, and not every one. The sample consists of about 70,000 clones, about 90% of them appearing once. The specimen comprised peripheral blood, sampled in the third trimester of pregnancy. V and J are TRBV15 and TRBJ1-5; tentative D call: TRBD1 (5 bases). This TCR was sampled from a female donor in good health, enrolled as a control in a pregnancy study. CDR3 in DNA: TGTGCCACCAGCAGAGACAGGGCTGTGAGCAATCAGCCCCAGCATTTT. It codes for CATSRDRAVSNQPQHF.